The clone carrying this T cell receptor beta chain has a handful of counts. Antigen specificity is unknown. Clones were read by immunoSEQ multiplex PCR, and TCRdb kept only the in-frame ones, dropping some. The top ten clones hold approximately 2.1% of a sample with some 27,000 clones, around 80% of them seen once. The entry originates in a study of high-grade serous ovarian cancer treatment subgroups. About the study: Mean per sample: around 14,000 reads, around 7,300 unique TCR beta rearrangements. Study-level points and caveats: Tumors within one patient showed repertoire similarity of 0.11 to 0.79.

CDR3 size: 15 residues. The V gene end was trimmed by 3 bases and the J gene end by 5 bases; junction bases not matched to a gene: 2. Germline CDR1 and CDR2: SNHLY and FYNNEI. Tumor samples were taken before definitive surgery or chemotherapy. The TCR sequence derives from a human donor with high-grade serous ovarian cancer. The chain uses TRBV2 and TRBJ2-5, with TRBD2 identical over 14 bases. The material sequenced was tumor tissue. The CDR3 protein is CASSETSGRAETQYF. CDR3 DNA sequence: TGTGCCAGCAGTGAGACTAGCGGGAGGGCCGAGACCCAGTACTTC.